This TCR beta chain was recovered during a study of CD8 T cells in Susac syndrome. V was cut by 4 bases and J by 6 bases, with 16 bases left in between. Per germline, CDR1 SQVTM and CDR2 ANQGSEA. The CDR3 is made up of 13 amino acids. Reverse transcription of about 0.45 to 1 ug RNA was carried out with random hexamers. A single record per CDR3 protein comes from TCRdb applying MiXCR to the immunoSEQ multiplex PCR reads. The sample includes under 200,000 distinct CDR3 sequences, about 96% of them seen just once. The chain uses TRBV29-1 and TRBJ2-7; D may correspond to TRBD1 or TRBD2 (5 bases each). The source of this sequence is a human donor with Susac syndrome. Sequences were obtained from CD4+ T cells from PBMCs. The CDR3 sequence: CSVVPGTFSEQYF. The DNA of the CDR3 is TGCAGCGTTGTGCCCGGGACGTTTTCCGAGCAGTACTTC.